This T cell receptor beta chain was sequenced in a study of blood T cell repertoires in COVID-19. For the study at large: Acute and convalescent COVID-19 samples came from the United States, Italy and Spain. The cDNA or gDNA used as material had been derived from T cells, B-cell-depleted T cells, or PBMCs.

The CDR3 is 14 amino acids. Trimming removed 2 bases from V and 7 bases from J; junction bases left unmatched: 5. The germline V gene has CDR1 MNHEY and CDR2 SVGAGI. This clone occurred a few times. Original processing methods: Nucleated cell number was recorded as an estimate derived from reference gene primer amplification. Clones were read by immunoSEQ multiplex PCR, and TCRdb kept only the in-frame ones, dropping some. The DNA gave D and trimming, while V, J and clone size come from that table. The sample lists 200,000 to 300,000 clones; approximately 88% were seen once. This chain links TRBV6-5 with TRBJ1-2, with TRBD1 identical over 9 bases. This clonotype was sampled from a middle-aged man with acute or convalescent COVID-19. The source material was peripheral blood. CDR3 bases: TGTGCCAGCAGTTACCGACAGGGGGTAGGTGGCTACACCTTC. Amino acid sequence: CASSYRQGVGGYTF.